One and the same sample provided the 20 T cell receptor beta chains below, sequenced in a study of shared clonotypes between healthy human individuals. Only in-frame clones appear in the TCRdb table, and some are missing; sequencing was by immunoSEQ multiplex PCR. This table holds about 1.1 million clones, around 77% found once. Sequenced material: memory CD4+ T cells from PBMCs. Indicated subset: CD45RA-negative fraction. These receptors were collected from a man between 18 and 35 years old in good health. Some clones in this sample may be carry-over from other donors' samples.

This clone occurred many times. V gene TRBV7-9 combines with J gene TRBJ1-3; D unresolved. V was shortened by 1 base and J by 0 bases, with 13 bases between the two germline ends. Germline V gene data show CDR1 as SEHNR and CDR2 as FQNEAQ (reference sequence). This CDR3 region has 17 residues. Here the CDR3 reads CASSLVGPKSSGNTIYF. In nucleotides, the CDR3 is TGTGCCAGCAGCTTAGTTGGTCCAAAGAGCTCTGGAAACACCATATATTTT. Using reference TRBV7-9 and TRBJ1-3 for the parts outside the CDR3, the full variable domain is DTGVSQNPRHKITKRGQNVTFRCDPISEHNRLYWYRQTLGQGPEFLTYFQNEAQLEKSRLLSDRFSAERPKGSFSTLEIQRTEQGDSAMYLCASSLVGPKSSGNTIYFGEGSWLTVV.

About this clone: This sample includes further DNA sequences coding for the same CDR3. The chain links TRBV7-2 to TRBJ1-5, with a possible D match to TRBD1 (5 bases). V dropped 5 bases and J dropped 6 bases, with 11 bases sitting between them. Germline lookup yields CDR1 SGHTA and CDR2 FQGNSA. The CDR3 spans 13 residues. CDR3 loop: CASSLGGTQPQHF. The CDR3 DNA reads TGTGCCAGCAGCCTCGGCGGGACTCAGCCCCAGCATTTT.

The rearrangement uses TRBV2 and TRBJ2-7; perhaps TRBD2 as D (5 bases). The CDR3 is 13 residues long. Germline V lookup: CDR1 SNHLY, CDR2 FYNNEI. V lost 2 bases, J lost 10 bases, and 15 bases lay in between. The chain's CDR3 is CASSEHGPAGQYF. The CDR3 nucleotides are TGTGCCAGCAGTGAACATGGACCCGCGGGCCAGTACTTC.

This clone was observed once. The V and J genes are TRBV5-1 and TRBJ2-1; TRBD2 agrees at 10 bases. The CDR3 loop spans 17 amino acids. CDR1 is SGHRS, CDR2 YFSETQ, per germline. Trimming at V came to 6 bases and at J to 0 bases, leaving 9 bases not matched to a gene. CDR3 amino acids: CASIQNPSGSSYNEQFF. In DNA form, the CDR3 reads TGCGCCAGCATCCAGAATCCTAGCGGGAGCTCCTACAATGAGCAGTTCTTC.

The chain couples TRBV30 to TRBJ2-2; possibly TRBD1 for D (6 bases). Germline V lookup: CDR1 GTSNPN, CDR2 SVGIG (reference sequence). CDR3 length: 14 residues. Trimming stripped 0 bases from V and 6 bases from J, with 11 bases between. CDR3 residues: CAWSVGRGSGELFF. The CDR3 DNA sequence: TGTGCCTGGAGTGTAGGCAGGGGCTCCGGGGAGCTGTTTTTT.

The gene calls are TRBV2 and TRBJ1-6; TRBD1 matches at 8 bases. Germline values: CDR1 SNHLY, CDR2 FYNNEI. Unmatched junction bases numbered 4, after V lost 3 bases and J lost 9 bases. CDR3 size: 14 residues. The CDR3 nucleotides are TGTGCCAGCAGTGAGACAGGGGTCGGTTCACCCCTCCACTTT. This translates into CASSETGVGSPLHF.

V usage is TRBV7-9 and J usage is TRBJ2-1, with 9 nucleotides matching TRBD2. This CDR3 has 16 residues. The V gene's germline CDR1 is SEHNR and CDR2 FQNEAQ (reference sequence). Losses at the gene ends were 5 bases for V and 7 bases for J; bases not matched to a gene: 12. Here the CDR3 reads CASSGVAGASRNEQFF. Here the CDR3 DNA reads TGTGCCAGCAGCGGGGTAGCGGGGGCGAGCAGGAATGAGCAGTTCTTC.

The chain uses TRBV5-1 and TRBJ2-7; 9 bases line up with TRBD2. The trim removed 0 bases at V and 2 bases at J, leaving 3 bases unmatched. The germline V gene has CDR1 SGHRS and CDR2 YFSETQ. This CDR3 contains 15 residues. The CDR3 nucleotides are TGCGCCAGCAGCTTGGATGCGGGAGGGCCCTACGAGCAGTACTTC. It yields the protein CASSLDAGGPYEQYF. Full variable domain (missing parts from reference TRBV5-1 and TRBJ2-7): KAGVTQTPRYLIKTRGQQVTLSCSPISGHRSVSWYQQTPGQGLQFLFEYFSETQRNKGNFPGRFSGRQFSNSRSEMNVSTLELGDSALYLCASSLDAGGPYEQYFGPGTRLTVT.

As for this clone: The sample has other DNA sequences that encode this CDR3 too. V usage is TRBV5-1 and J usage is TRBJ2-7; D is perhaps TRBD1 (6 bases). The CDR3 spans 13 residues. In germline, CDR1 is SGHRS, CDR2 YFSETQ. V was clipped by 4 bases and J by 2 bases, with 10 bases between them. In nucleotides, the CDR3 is TGCGCCAGCAGCCCTACAGGGACCTACGAGCAGTACTTC. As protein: CASSPTGTYEQYF.

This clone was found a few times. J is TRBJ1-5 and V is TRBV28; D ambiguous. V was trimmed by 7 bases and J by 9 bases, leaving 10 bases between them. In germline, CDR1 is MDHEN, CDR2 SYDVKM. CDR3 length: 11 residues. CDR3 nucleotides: TGTGCCAGCACGGGGAGCTGGCCCCAGCATTTT. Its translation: CASTGSWPQHF.

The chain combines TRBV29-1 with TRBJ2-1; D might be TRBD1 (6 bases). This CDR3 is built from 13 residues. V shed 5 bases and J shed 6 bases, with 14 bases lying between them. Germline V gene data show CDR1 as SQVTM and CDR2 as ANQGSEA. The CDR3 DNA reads TGCAGCGTTTTGGGGGCATGGGGCAATGAGCAGTTCTTC. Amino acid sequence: CSVLGAWGNEQFF.

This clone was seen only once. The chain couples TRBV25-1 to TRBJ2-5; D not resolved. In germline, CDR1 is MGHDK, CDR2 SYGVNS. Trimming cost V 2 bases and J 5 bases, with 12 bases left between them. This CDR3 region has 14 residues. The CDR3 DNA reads TGTGCCAGCAGTGAAACCCTAGTAGGGGAGACCCAGTACTTC. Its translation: CASSETLVGETQYF.

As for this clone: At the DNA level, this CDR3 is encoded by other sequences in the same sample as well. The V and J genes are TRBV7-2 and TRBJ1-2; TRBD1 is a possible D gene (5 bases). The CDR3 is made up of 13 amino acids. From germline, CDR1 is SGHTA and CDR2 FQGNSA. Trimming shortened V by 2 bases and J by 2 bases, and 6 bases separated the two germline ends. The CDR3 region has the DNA TGTGCCAGCAGCTTAAGGACAAACTATGGCTACACCTTC. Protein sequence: CASSLRTNYGYTF.

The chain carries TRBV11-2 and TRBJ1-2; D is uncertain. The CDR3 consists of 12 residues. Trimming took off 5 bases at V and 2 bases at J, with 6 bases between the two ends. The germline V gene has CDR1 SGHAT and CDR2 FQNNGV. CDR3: CASSEDNYGYTF. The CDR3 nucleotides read TGTGCCAGCAGCGAGGACAACTATGGCTACACCTTC.

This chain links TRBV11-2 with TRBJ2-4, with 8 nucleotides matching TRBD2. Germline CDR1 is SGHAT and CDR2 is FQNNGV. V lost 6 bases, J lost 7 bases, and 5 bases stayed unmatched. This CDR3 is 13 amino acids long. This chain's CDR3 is CASSSAGDNIQYF. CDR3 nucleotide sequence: TGTGCCAGCAGTTCAGCGGGAGACAACATTCAGTACTTC.

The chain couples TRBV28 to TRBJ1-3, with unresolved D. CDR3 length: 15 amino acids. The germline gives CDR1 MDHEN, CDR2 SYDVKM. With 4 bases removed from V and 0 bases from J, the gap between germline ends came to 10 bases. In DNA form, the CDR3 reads TGTGCCAGCAGTTCTCAGGTGTTCTCTGGAAACACCATATATTTT. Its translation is CASSSQVFSGNTIYF. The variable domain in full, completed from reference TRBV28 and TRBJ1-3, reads DVKVTQSSRYLVKRTGEKVFLECVQDMDHENMFWYRQDPGLGLRLIYFSYDVKMKEKGDIPEGYSVSREKKERFSLILESASTNQTSMYLCASSSQVFSGNTIYFGEGSWLTVV.

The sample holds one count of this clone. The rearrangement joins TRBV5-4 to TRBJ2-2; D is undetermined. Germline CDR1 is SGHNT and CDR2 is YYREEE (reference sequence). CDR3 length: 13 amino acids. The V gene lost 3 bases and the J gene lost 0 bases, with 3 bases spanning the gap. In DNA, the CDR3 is TGTGCCAGCAGCTATGCGAACACCGGGGAGCTGTTTTTT. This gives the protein CASSYANTGELFF.

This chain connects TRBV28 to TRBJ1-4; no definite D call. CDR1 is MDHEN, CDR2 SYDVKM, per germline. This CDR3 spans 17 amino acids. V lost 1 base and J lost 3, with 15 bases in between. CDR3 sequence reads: CASSLSLGSRPNEKLFF. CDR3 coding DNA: TGTGCCAGCAGTTTATCGCTGGGTAGTCGTCCTAATGAAAAACTGTTTTTT. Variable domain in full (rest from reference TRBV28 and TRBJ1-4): DVKVTQSSRYLVKRTGEKVFLECVQDMDHENMFWYRQDPGLGLRLIYFSYDVKMKEKGDIPEGYSVSREKKERFSLILESASTNQTSMYLCASSLSLGSRPNEKLFFGSGTQLSVL.

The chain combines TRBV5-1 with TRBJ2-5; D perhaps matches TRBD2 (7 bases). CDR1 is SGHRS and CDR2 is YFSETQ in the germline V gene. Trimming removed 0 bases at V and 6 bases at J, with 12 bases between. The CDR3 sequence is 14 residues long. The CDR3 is CASSLAAGAQTQYF. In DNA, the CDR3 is TGCGCCAGCAGCTTGGCGGCGGGGGCTCAGACCCAGTACTTC.

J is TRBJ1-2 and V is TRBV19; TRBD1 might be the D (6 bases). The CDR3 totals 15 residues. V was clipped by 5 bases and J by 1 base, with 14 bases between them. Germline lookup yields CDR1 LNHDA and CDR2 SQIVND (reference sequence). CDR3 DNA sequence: TGTGCCAGTAGTCCAGGACAGCGTTTTAACTATGGCTACACCTTC. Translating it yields CASSPGQRFNYGYTF.